The 8 T cell receptor beta chains below all came from one sample that was sequenced in a study of cytomegalovirus exposure and HLA in healthy donors. The PCR employed 60 Vbeta primers together with 13 Jbeta primers. Assay: immunoSEQ multiplex PCR; the TCRdb copy retains only in-frame clones and omits some. This sample has about 150,000 clones, with 80% found just once. Sequencing was carried out using PBMCs. These receptors were taken from a man aged 25 to 45 in good health.

The V and J genes are TRBV7-9 and TRBJ1-2, with no clear D. In germline, CDR1 is SEHNR, CDR2 FQNEAQ (reference sequence). Trimming left V 5 bases short and J 3 bases short, with 13 bases between. The CDR3 length is 14 residues. The CDR3 reads CASSMPGEDYGYTF. DNA of the CDR3: TGTGCCAGCAGCATGCCGGGAGAGGACTATGGCTACACCTTC.

V is TRBV5-5 and J is TRBJ2-3; TRBD2 aligns across 8 bases. From germline, CDR1 is SGHKS and CDR2 YYEKEE (reference sequence). The junction had 9 bases not matched to a gene; V was cut back by 4 bases and J by 5 bases. The CDR3 length is 15 residues. This CDR3 is CASSQGAGAVDTQYF. The DNA of the CDR3 is TGTGCCAGCAGCCAAGGAGCGGGAGCGGTAGATACGCAGTATTTT.

The V and J genes are TRBV5-1 and TRBJ2-2; no clear D. Germline CDR1 and CDR2: SGHRS and YFSETQ. Trimming cost V 4 bases and J 7 bases, with 8 bases left between them. This CDR3 is built from 12 residues. CDR3 bases: TGCGCCAGCAGCCCACATGACGGGGAGCTGTTTTTT. It specifies CASSPHDGELFF.

This sequence joins TRBV9 and TRBJ2-1; possible D gene TRBD2, 6 bases. The CDR3 is made up of 15 amino acids. Germline CDR1 is SGDLS and CDR2 is YYNGEE. Trimming took 0 bases from V and 2 from J, leaving 9 bases between them. The CDR3 nucleotides read TGTGCCAGCAGCGTAGGGGGCGGGGCCTACAATGAGCAGTTCTTC. Translated: CASSVGGGAYNEQFF.

This clone came up a few times. The junction departs from germline at one end; a sequencing error may be responsible. The V gene is TRBV30, the J gene TRBJ2-1; 7 bases line up with TRBD2. CDR3 size: 14 residues. From germline, CDR1 is GTSNPN and CDR2 SVGIG (reference sequence). CDR3 residues: CAWNPGGVNNQQFF. The CDR3 DNA sequence: TGTGCCTGGAATCCGGGGGGAGTTAACAATCAGCAGTTCTTC.

This chain joins TRBV6-1 and TRBJ2-5; 7 bases are a match to TRBD1. The length of the CDR3 is 18 residues. The germline CDR1 and CDR2 sequences are MNHNS and SASEGT. J gave up 2 bases and V 4 bases, and 16 bases lay outside the gene matches. CDR3 sequence reads: CASSVDRPGSRGQETQYF. The CDR3 DNA sequence: TGTGCCAGCAGTGTGGACAGGCCGGGATCACGTGGACAAGAGACCCAGTACTTC.

This chain joins TRBV19 and TRBJ2-3; 7 bases align to TRBD1. The CDR3 sequence is 15 residues long. Germline trimming cut 1 base from V and 10 bases from J; bases unmatched to any gene: 11. Germline V gene lookup returns CDR1 LNHDA and CDR2 SQIVND (reference sequence). CDR3 nucleotides: TGTGCCAGTAGTATAGTAGGGGACAGACGACCGGCGCAGTATTTT. Residues: CASSIVGDRRPAQYF.

The chain employs TRBV11-2 and TRBJ2-3; 8 nucleotides line up with TRBD2. The CDR3 is made up of 15 amino acids. Germline V gene sequence: CDR1 SGHAT, CDR2 FQNNGV. V trimming: 3 bases; J trimming: 5 bases; junction bases outside the gene matches: 7. The CDR3 sequence is CASSLVAGGIDTQYF. CDR3 bases: TGTGCCAGCAGCTTGGTGGCGGGAGGCATAGATACGCAGTATTTT.